Shown below are 32 T cell receptor beta chains from a single sample sequenced in a study of cytotoxic CD8 clonotypes in ibrutinib-treated CLL. Libraries were prepared by immunoSEQ multiplex PCR; TCRdb keeps only in-frame clonotypes and omits some of them. Among nearly 300,000 clones listed, less than 85% were seen once. The specimen was PBMCs, collected at disease progression, from a patient treated with ibrutinib. Receptor source: a human donor with chronic lymphocytic leukemia.

This clone was counted a single time. This chain's CDR3 is CASSLVGVGEQFF. The CDR3 region has the DNA TGCGCCAGCAGCCTGGTAGGGGTTGGTGAGCAGTTCTTC. The V gene is TRBV4-1, the J gene TRBJ2-1; the D gene is possibly TRBD1 (5 bases). Deletions cut 4 bases from V and 9 bases from J, with 13 bases between. The germline CDR1 and CDR2 sequences are MGHRA and YSYEKL. This CDR3 has 13 residues.

This clone was counted between two and nine times. The chain links TRBV7-8 to TRBJ1-6; D might be TRBD1 (5 bases). Germline CDR1 and CDR2: SGHVS and FQNEAQ. V lost 2 bases and J 8 bases, leaving 13 bases between the germline ends. This CDR3 has 15 amino acids. CDR3 sequence reads: CASSLNRPGDSPLHF. CDR3 in DNA: TGTGCCAGCAGCTTAAACAGGCCGGGAGATTCACCCCTCCACTTT.

The rearrangement uses TRBV5-6 and TRBJ2-5; TRBD2 agrees at 10 bases. The CDR3 is made up of 18 amino acids. The ends lost 4 bases at V and 5 bases at J; junction bases unmatched: 17. The germline V gene has CDR1 SGHDT and CDR2 YYEEEE. CDR3 sequence: CASSPHTSSGRSGETQYF. As DNA, the CDR3 is TGTGCCAGCAGCCCCCACACATCTAGCGGGAGAAGCGGGGAGACCCAGTACTTC.

The V call is TRBV10-1, the J call TRBJ1-1; D uncertain. V was pared by 0 bases and J by 5 bases, with 7 bases between. CDR1 WNHNN and CDR2 SYGVQD come from the germline V gene (reference sequence). This CDR3 is 13 amino acids long. The DNA of the CDR3 is TGCGCCAGCAGTGAGTCGATGGTAACTGAAGCTTTCTTT. Protein: CASSESMVTEAFF.

The chain recombines TRBV12-5 with TRBJ2-1; 11 bases agree with TRBD2. The CDR3 has 17 residues. Trimming at V came to 3 bases and at J to 4 bases, leaving 8 bases not matched to a gene. From germline, CDR1 is LGHNT and CDR2 FRNRAP. Written as DNA, the CDR3 is TGTGCTAGTGGTTTACCCGGGACTAGCGGATCGTACAATGAGCAGTTCTTC. Its protein product is CASGLPGTSGSYNEQFF.

CDR3 DNA: TGTGCCAGCACCAGGGACGGGGCCAAAAACATTCAGTACTTC. It translates to CASTRDGAKNIQYF. J is TRBJ2-4 and V is TRBV2; either TRBD1 or TRBD2 may supply D (5 bases each). Per germline, CDR1 SNHLY and CDR2 FYNNEI. The CDR3 runs 14 residues. Trimming pared 7 bases from V and 1 base from J, leaving 11 bases between.

CDR3 nucleotide sequence: TGCGCCAGCAGCCAAGATTCCTCGCCACTAGCGGGGTCTTCCTACGAGCAGTACTTC. As protein: CASSQDSSPLAGSSYEQYF. The rearrangement joins TRBV4-1 to TRBJ2-7; TRBD2 matches at 10 bases. The V and J ends lost 0 bases and 1 base, in that order; junction bases with no gene match: 12. The CDR3 contains 19 residues. Germline V gene lookup returns CDR1 MGHRA and CDR2 YSYEKL.

The chain combines TRBV2 with TRBJ2-5; no clear D gene. This CDR3 region has 13 residues. Germline loops: CDR1 SNHLY, CDR2 FYNNEI. Trimming removed 2 bases at V and 2 bases at J, with 6 bases between. The CDR3 reads CASSEYGQETQYF. In DNA form, the CDR3 reads TGTGCCAGCAGTGAATACGGTCAAGAGACCCAGTACTTC.

This clone was recorded once. The chain uses TRBV25-1 and TRBJ2-7, with D perhaps TRBD2 (6 bases). CDR1 is MGHDK and CDR2 is SYGVNS in the germline V gene. The V and J ends lost 4 bases and 7 bases respectively, with 23 bases between them. The CDR3 loop spans 16 amino acids. The CDR3 region is CASSVPGRNGAGEQYF. The CDR3 DNA is TGTGCCAGCAGTGTTCCCGGGCGAAACGGGGCGGGAGAGCAGTACTTC.

In this sample, this clone turned up a few times. The chain links TRBV5-1 to TRBJ2-7; weak D call: TRBD2 (6 bases). This CDR3 region has 15 residues. With 0 bases removed from V and 3 bases from J, the gap between germline ends came to 13 bases. The germline V gene encodes CDR1 SGHRS and CDR2 YFSETQ. The DNA of the CDR3 is TGCGCCAGCAGCTTGGCCGGAGGGTATGGCTACGAGCAGTACTTC. Its translation is CASSLAGGYGYEQYF.

This clone was detected only a few times. The rearrangement uses TRBV6-5 and TRBJ2-5; D perhaps matches TRBD2 (6 bases). CDR1 and CDR2 from the germline V gene are MNHEY and SVGAGI. V dropped 4 bases and J dropped 5 bases, with 20 bases sitting between them. The CDR3 has 16 amino acids. The CDR3 sequence: CASSFGGEFGSETQYF. CDR3 in DNA: TGTGCCAGCAGTTTTGGCGGGGAATTCGGGTCGGAGACCCAGTACTTC.

This chain connects TRBV6-1 to TRBJ1-1, with no clear D. This CDR3 comprises 12 residues. Germline CDR1 reads MNHNS; CDR2 reads SASEGT. V lost 5 bases and J lost 9, with 13 bases in between. CDR3 coding DNA: TGTGCCAGCAGTTCAGGAATGCCGCAAGCTTTCTTT. Encoded protein: CASSSGMPQAFF.

CDR3 DNA: TGTGCCATTCGTTGGTCCTACGAGCAGTACTTC. It is translated as CAIRWSYEQYF. This rearrangement joins TRBV6-1 to TRBJ2-7; D unresolved. Germline loops: CDR1 MNHNS, CDR2 SASEGT. CDR3 size: 11 residues. Trimming left V 10 bases short and J 1 base short, with 8 bases between.

The V call is TRBV27, the J call TRBJ2-7; D perhaps matches TRBD1 (5 bases). The CDR3 covers 14 residues. V was cut by 5 bases and J by 3 bases, with 14 bases left in between. The V gene's germline CDR1 is MNHEY and CDR2 SMNVEV (reference sequence). CDR3 bases: TGTGCCAGCAGTCTTCTCGACAGAAACTACGAGCAGTACTTC. Its translation is CASSLLDRNYEQYF.

The chain's CDR3 is CASSEQGGLNTEAFF. The CDR3 DNA reads as TGTGCCAGCAGTGAACAAGGGGGGCTGAACACTGAAGCTTTCTTT. The chain combines TRBV6-1 with TRBJ1-1, with TRBD1 as a possible D gene (6 bases). The CDR3 totals 15 residues. Between the trimmed V and J ends, which lost 2 bases and 0 bases, there was a span of 10 bases. The germline V gene encodes CDR1 MNHNS and CDR2 SASEGT.

The chain couples TRBV7-9 to TRBJ2-7; no firm D call. Trimming pared 2 bases from V and 0 bases from J, leaving 5 bases between. Germline lookup yields CDR1 SEHNR and CDR2 FQNEAQ (reference sequence). The CDR3 loop spans 13 amino acids. The CDR3 DNA reads TGTGCCAGCAGCTTAAAATACTCCTACGAGCAGTACTTC. Protein sequence: CASSLKYSYEQYF.

V usage is TRBV6-5 and J usage is TRBJ2-7; 8 bases are shared with TRBD1. V shed 4 bases, J shed 0 bases, and the junction held 2 bases outside the gene matches. The V gene's germline CDR1 is MNHEY and CDR2 SVGAGI. This CDR3 comprises 14 residues. As DNA, the CDR3 is TGTGCCAGCAGTTGGGACAGGAGCTCCTACGAGCAGTACTTC. It codes for CASSWDRSSYEQYF.

The chain joins TRBV18 to TRBJ2-1; TRBD2 agrees at 8 bases. In germline, CDR1 is KGHSH, CDR2 LQKENI. J lost 4 bases, V lost 0 bases, and 5 bases had no gene match. This CDR3 spans 16 amino acids. In DNA, the CDR3 is TGTGCCAGCTCACCACCGAGCGGGAGAGCTTACAATGAGCAGTTCTTC. As protein: CASSPPSGRAYNEQFF. Supplemented by reference TRBV18 and TRBJ2-1, the full variable domain reads NAGVMQNPRHLVRRRGQEARLRCSPMKGHSHVYWYRQLPEEGLKFMVYLQKENIIDESGMPKERFSAEFPKEGPSILRIQQVVRGDSAAYFCASSPPSGRAYNEQFFGPGTRLTVL.

This clone was picked up one time. J is TRBJ2-7 and V is TRBV11-2, with TRBD2 as a possible D gene (6 bases). Germline CDR1 SGHAT, CDR2 FQNNGV. The CDR3 sequence is 14 residues long. Deletions cut 7 bases from V and 0 bases from J, with 13 bases between. Here the CDR3 DNA reads TGTGCCAGCACCCCTTGGCGGGACTCCTACGAGCAGTACTTC. Translated: CASTPWRDSYEQYF. Variable domain in full (rest from reference TRBV11-2 and TRBJ2-7): EAGVAQSPRYKIIEKRQSVAFWCNPISGHATLYWYQQILGQGPKLLIQFQNNGVVDDSQLPKDRFSAERLKGVDSTLKIQPAKLEDSAVYLCASTPWRDSYEQYFGPGTRLTVT.

The chain couples TRBV7-2 to TRBJ1-2, with TRBD1 as a possible D gene (6 bases). From germline, CDR1 is SGHTA and CDR2 FQGNSA. The CDR3 sequence is 14 residues long. V was pared by 4 bases and J by 1 base, with 10 bases between. The CDR3 DNA reads as TGTGCCAGCAGCTACACAGGGATTAACTATGGCTACACCTTC. It specifies CASSYTGINYGYTF.

The gene calls are TRBV28 and TRBJ1-4; D unresolved. CDR3 length: 13 amino acids. Germline CDR1 reads MDHEN; CDR2 reads SYDVKM. V was cut by 6 bases and J by 8 bases, with 13 bases left in between. The CDR3 DNA is TGTGCCAGCAGGAGAGGGCCAGTCGAAAAACTGTTTTTT. It specifies CASRRGPVEKLFF.

The chain has TRBV4-1 and TRBJ2-7; D unclear. Germline CDR1 reads MGHRA; CDR2 reads YSYEKL. V gave up 4 bases and J gave up 2 bases, with 12 bases separating them. CDR3 size: 14 residues. The CDR3 protein is CASSPIGPPYEQYF. The DNA for the CDR3 is TGCGCCAGCAGCCCAATCGGACCTCCCTACGAGCAGTACTTC.

This clone was picked up many times. The rearrangement uses TRBV7-9 and TRBJ1-2; TRBD1 matches at 8 bases. CDR3 length: 16 residues. Germline V lookup: CDR1 SEHNR, CDR2 FQNEAQ (reference sequence). The junction had 13 bases not matched to a gene; V was cut back by 5 bases and J by 5 bases. In nucleotides, the CDR3 is TGTGCCAGCAGCCAGGCGGTGGGACAGGTGGAATATGGCTACACCTTC. Amino acids: CASSQAVGQVEYGYTF.

The chain is built from TRBV5-1 and TRBJ2-1; D possibly uses TRBD1 or TRBD2 (6 bases each). The CDR3 has 15 amino acids. Trimming stripped 2 bases from V and 2 bases from J, with 11 bases between. CDR1 and CDR2 from the germline V gene are SGHRS and YFSETQ. The DNA for the CDR3 is TGCGCCAGCAGCTTAAAGGGGGGACCCTACAATGAGCAGTTCTTC. Translation gives CASSLKGGPYNEQFF. Complete variable domain (other parts from reference TRBV5-1 and TRBJ2-1): KAGVTQTPRYLIKTRGQQVTLSCSPISGHRSVSWYQQTPGQGLQFLFEYFSETQRNKGNFPGRFSGRQFSNSRSEMNVSTLELGDSALYLCASSLKGGPYNEQFFGPGTRLTVL.

This clone occurred many times. The CDR3 sequence: CASEPRLAGYNEQFF. The CDR3 DNA is TGTGCCAGTGAACCAAGACTAGCGGGCTACAATGAGCAGTTCTTC. The chain recombines TRBV9 with TRBJ2-1; 10 bases align to TRBD2. This CDR3 comprises 15 residues. The J segment lost 3 bases and the V segment lost 8 bases, leaving 8 bases of the junction unmatched. Germline V CDR1 and CDR2: SGDLS, YYNGEE.

This chain connects TRBV19 to TRBJ1-2; TRBD1 might be the D (6 bases). Germline CDR1 and CDR2: LNHDA and SQIVND (reference sequence). There are 13 residues in the CDR3. V lost 2 bases and J 14 bases, leaving 18 bases between the germline ends. As DNA, the CDR3 is TGTGCCAGTAGTATACCCGGGACACCAAGGAGGACCTTC. Translated: CASSIPGTPRRTF. Filled out from reference TRBV19 and TRBJ1-2, the complete variable domain reads DGGITQSPKYLFRKEGQNVTLSCEQNLNHDAMYWYRQDPGQGLRLIYYSQIVNDFQKGDIAEGYSVSREKKESFPLTVTSAQKNPTAFYLCASSIPGTPRRTFGSGTRLTVV.

This chain uses TRBV2 with TRBJ1-6; 9 bases align to TRBD1. CDR1 is SNHLY and CDR2 is FYNNEI in the germline V gene. V trimming: 7 bases; J trimming: 7 bases; junction bases outside the gene matches: 2. The CDR3 is 13 residues long. The CDR3 sequence: CASNRGLNSPLHF. The CDR3 coding sequence is TGTGCCAGCAACAGGGGGCTAAATTCACCCCTCCACTTT.

The rearrangement uses TRBV27 and TRBJ2-4; D unclear. V was pared by 0 bases and J by 5 bases, with 14 bases between. CDR3 length: 16 amino acids. Germline CDR1 is MNHEY and CDR2 is SMNVEV (reference sequence). The DNA of the CDR3 is TGTGCCAGCAGTTTATCCCCCTGGACGGTTGAAAACATTCAGTACTTC. Translation gives CASSLSPWTVENIQYF.

This clone was seen once. This sequence joins TRBV4-2 and TRBJ2-5; 13 bases match TRBD2. The CDR3 totals 17 residues. Germline V lookup: CDR1 LGHNA, CDR2 YNFKEQ. The ends lost 1 base at V and 1 base at J; junction bases unmatched: 3. CDR3 residues: CASSQALAGGLQETQYF. For the CDR3, the DNA is TGTGCCAGCAGCCAAGCACTAGCGGGGGGGCTCCAAGAGACCCAGTACTTC.

This chain connects TRBV29-1 to TRBJ2-5; no reliable D call. Trimming stripped 2 bases from V and 1 base from J, with 11 bases between. The CDR3 consists of 14 residues. The V gene's germline CDR1 is SQVTM and CDR2 ANQGSEA. The CDR3 spells CSVEIGRRQETQYF. In nucleotides, the CDR3 is TGCAGCGTTGAAATAGGACGGCGCCAAGAGACCCAGTACTTC. Full variable domain (remainder filled in from reference TRBV29-1 and TRBJ2-5): SAVISQKPSRDICQRGTSLTIQCQVDSQVTMMFWYRQQPGQSLTLIATANQGSEATYESGFVIDKFPISRPNLTFSTLTVSNMSPEDSSIYLCSVEIGRRQETQYFGPGTRLLVL.

V and J are TRBV9 and TRBJ2-7; either TRBD1 or TRBD2 may supply D (5 bases each). Trimming left V 0 bases short and J 5 bases short, with 15 bases between. The germline gives CDR1 SGDLS, CDR2 YYNGEE. This CDR3 has 15 amino acids. In DNA, the CDR3 is TGTGCCAGCAGCGTAGCCGGGACCCCGAGGGACGAGCAGTACTTC. Translation gives CASSVAGTPRDEQYF.

The chain is built from TRBV23-1 and TRBJ2-1; D possibly corresponds to TRBD2 (6 bases). TRBV23-1 belongs to the ORF category, with a function that is uncertain. V lost 4 bases to trimming and J lost 5 bases, with 12 bases between them. The CDR3 sequence is 14 residues long. CDR3 DNA: TGCGCCAGCAGTCCCACGGGACTCGACAATGAGCAGTTCTTC. It is translated as CASSPTGLDNEQFF.